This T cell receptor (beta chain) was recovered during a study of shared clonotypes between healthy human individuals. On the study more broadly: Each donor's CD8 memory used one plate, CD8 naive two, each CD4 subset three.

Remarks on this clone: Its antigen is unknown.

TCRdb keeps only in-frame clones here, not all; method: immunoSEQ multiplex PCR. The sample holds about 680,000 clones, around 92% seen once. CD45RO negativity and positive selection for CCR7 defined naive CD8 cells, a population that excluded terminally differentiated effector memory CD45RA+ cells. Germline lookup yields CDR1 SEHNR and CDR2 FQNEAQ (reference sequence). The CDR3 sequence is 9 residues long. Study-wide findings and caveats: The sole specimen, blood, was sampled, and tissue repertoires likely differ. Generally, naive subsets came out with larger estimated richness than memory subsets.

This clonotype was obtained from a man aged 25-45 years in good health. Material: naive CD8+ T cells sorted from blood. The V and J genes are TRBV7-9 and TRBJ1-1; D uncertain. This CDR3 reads CVWSTEAFF. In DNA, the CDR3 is TGTGTTTGGAGCACTGAAGCTTTCTTT.